The sample holds a few counts of the clone carrying this T cell receptor (beta chain). As yet, its antigen is unknown. Germline V lookup: CDR1 SGHDT, CDR2 YYEEEE. CDR3 size: 13 residues. J gave up 2 bases and V 10 bases, and 7 bases lay outside the gene matches. These data come from a study of identical twins. Study conclusions and caveats: While abundant cord blood beta clonotypes carried fewer insertions, memory repertoires showed no such pattern.

Template switching supplied a universal primer site; unique molecular identifiers were carried on the cDNA. TCRdb reprocessed the 5' RACE reads with MiXCR, giving one entry per CDR3 protein. Of approximately 220,000 distinct CDR3 sequences in the sample, around a tenth were seen once. The chain uses TRBV5-6 and TRBJ2-3; 7 bases line up with TRBD1. The sequencing input was memory (CD45RO+) T cells sorted from blood. This receptor was identified in a young woman in good health. DNA of the CDR3: TGTGCCGCCGGCAGGGGGAACACAGATACGCAGTATTTT. This sequence encodes CAAGRGNTDTQYF.